The clone carrying this T cell receptor (beta chain) has a handful of counts. A junction end diverges from the germline sequence, so it may reflect a read error. The sample comes from a study of T cells in Graves' hyperthyroidism and ophthalmopathy. Amplified TCR beta CDR3 regions derived from RNA transcripts. A set of HTBI primers served as the primers for a first-round RT-PCR of the TCR CDR3. TCRdb fed the multiplex PCR reads into MiXCR, producing one record per CDR3 protein. In the table there are roughly 400,000 distinct CDR3 sequences, roughly 25% of which are singletons. Germline CDR1 and CDR2: SSHAT and FNYEAQ (reference sequence). The CDR3 length is 13 residues.

Specimen: blood. The chain carries TRBV7-7 and TRBJ2-5; TRBD2 might be the D (6 bases). This receptor was obtained from a man in his fifties or sixties with Graves' hyperthyroidism. CDR3 DNA: TGTGCTAGCAGCTTAGCGGAGAAAGAGACCCAGTACTTC. This codes for CASSLAEKETQYF.